The present TCR beta chain was sequenced within a study of blood T cell repertoires in COVID-19. This clone was seen only once. This table comes from immunoSEQ multiplex PCR, and its TCRdb copy is limited to in-frame clones, with some not included. The table includes more than 65,000 clones, over 60% detected once. V was pared by 0 bases and J by 11 bases, with 13 bases between. Germline V gives CDR1 MNHEY, CDR2 SVGEGT. The length of the CDR3 is 13 residues. Input material: peripheral blood. The TCR comes from a woman older than 75 with active or convalescent COVID-19. The chain couples TRBV6-2 or TRBV6-3 to TRBJ1-1, with D possibly matching TRBD1 (6 bases). For the CDR3, the DNA is TGTGCCAGCAGTTACTCGACAGGCCTTGGGGCTTTCTTT. Protein product: CASSYSTGLGAFF.